This is a list of T cell receptor beta chains from one sample in a study of T cells of healthy individuals. TCRdb itself ran the 5' RACE reads through MiXCR, one entry per CDR3 protein. The table lists fewer than 75,000 distinct CDR3 sequences, around 15% of them singletons. The receptors were sampled from a human donor in good health. CDR3s include the opening cysteine and the closing phenylalanine or tryptophan. D genes are given only for firm matches. Clone size is stated in some rows and not others, as once, few, many or a class when expanded.

CDR3nt	CDR3aa	v_gene	abundance	d_gene	j_gene
TGTGCCAGCAGTTACTCGACGTCGGCTTTGACCTACGAGCAGTACTTC	CASSYSTSALTYEQYF	TRBV6-5	many	.	TRBJ2-7
TGTGCCAGCAGCTCCCCCCTCTACAATGAGCAGTTCTTC	CASSSPLYNEQFF	TRBV7-2	.	.	TRBJ2-1
TGTGCCAGCAGCTTAGGTGGTAGCGGGAGCACAGATACGCAGTATTTT	CASSLGGSGSTDTQYF	TRBV7-2	.	TRBD2	TRBJ2-3
TGTGCCAGCAGCGTACGAGGGATCGATGAGCAGTTCTTC	CASSVRGIDEQFF	TRBV9	many	.	TRBJ2-1
TGTGCCAGCAGCCCGGTAGCGGGAGGAGGGGAGCAGTACTTC	CASSPVAGGGEQYF	TRBV12-3/TRBV12-4	many	TRBD2	TRBJ2-7
TGTGCCAGCAGCTTAGAAGCAGGTGGCGGGGGTGAGCAGTTCTTC	CASSLEAGGGGEQFF	TRBV7-3	few	TRBD2	TRBJ2-1
TGTGCCAGCCGGGGGGGTCTCGGAGGGGAGCTGTTTTTT	CASRGGLGGELFF	TRBV2	.	TRBD2	TRBJ2-2
TGTGCTAGTGGTTTTCTGCTCCCGGACAGTGCAACTAATGAAAAACTGTTTTTT	CASGFLLPDSATNEKLFF	TRBV12-5	many	.	TRBJ1-4
TGTGCCAGTAGTATAGACTACGAGCAGTACTTC	CASSIDYEQYF	TRBV19	many	.	TRBJ2-7
TGTGCCAGCAGCCACAACAACGCTGGCTACGAGCAGTACTTC	CASSHNNAGYEQYF	TRBV4-2	few	.	TRBJ2-7
TGCGCCAGCAGCCAAGTTGGGGGGGCAAGAGAGCAGTACTTC	CASSQVGGAREQYF	TRBV4-1	many	.	TRBJ2-7
TGTGCCTGGAGTTTAGGGACAGGGGGAACTGAAGCTTTCTTT	CAWSLGTGGTEAFF	TRBV30	.	TRBD1	TRBJ1-1
TGTGCCAGCAGTTCGCCCGAAACCGGGGAGCTGTTTTTT	CASSSPETGELFF	TRBV12-3/TRBV12-4	many	.	TRBJ2-2
TGTGCCAGCAGTTATAGTGGGGGCCGGGGGCAGTACTTC	CASSYSGGRGQYF	TRBV6-5	.	.	TRBJ2-7
TGCGCCAGCAGCCGAGGGGGTGCAGGGGGCTTCGATGAGCAGTTCTTC	CASSRGGAGGFDEQFF	TRBV5-1	many	TRBD1	TRBJ2-1
TGTGCCAGCGGGAATGGCGGGGAGCTGTTTTTT	CASGNGGELFF	TRBV6-2/TRBV6-3	.	.	TRBJ2-2
TGTGCCAGCAGCGTAGGAGCGGGGCGATACAATGAGCAGTTCTTC	CASSVGAGRYNEQFF	TRBV9	many	TRBD2	TRBJ2-1